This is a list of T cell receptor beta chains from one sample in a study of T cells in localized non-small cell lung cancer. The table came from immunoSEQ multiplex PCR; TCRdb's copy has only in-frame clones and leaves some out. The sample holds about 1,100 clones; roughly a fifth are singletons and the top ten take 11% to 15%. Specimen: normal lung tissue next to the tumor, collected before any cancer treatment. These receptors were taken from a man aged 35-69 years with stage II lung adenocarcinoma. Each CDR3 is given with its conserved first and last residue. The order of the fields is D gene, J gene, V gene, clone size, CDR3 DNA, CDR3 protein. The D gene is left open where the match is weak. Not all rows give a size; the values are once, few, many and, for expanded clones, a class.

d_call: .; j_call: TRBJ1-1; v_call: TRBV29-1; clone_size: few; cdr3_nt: TGCAGCGTTCTTGGGGCAAACACTGAAGCTTTCTTT; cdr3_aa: CSVLGANTEAFF
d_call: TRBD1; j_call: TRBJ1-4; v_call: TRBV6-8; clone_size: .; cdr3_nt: TGTGCCAGCAGTCCGGGACAGGGGTACTCGGGGGCGGAAAAACTGTTTTTT; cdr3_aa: CASSPGQGYSGAEKLFF
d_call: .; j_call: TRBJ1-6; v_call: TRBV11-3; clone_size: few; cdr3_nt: TGTGCCAGCAGCTTCGGGACATATAATTCACCCCTCCACTTT; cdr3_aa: CASSFGTYNSPLHF
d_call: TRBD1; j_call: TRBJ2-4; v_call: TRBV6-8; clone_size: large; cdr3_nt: TGTGCCAGCAGTTACGGGACAGATGCAAACATTCAGTACTTC; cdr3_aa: CASSYGTDANIQYF
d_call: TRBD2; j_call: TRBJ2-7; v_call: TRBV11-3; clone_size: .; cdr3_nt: TGTGCCAGCATGGCGGGAGGGATAATCTACGAGCAGTACTTC; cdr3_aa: CASMAGGIIYEQYF
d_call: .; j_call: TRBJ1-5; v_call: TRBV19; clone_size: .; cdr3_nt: TGTGCCAGTAGCCCTTTCTCCGGGCCCTCCAATCAGCCCCAGCATTTT; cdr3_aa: CASSPFSGPSNQPQHF
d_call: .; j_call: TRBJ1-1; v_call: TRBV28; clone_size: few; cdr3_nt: TGTGCCAGCAGTTTCGCCGGAGGGGGCACTGAAGCTTTCTTT; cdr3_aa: CASSFAGGGTEAFF
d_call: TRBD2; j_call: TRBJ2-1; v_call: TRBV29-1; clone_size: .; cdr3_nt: TGCAGCGTGACCGGGACTAGCGGATGGTTGGATGAGCAGTTCTTC; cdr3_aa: CSVTGTSGWLDEQFF
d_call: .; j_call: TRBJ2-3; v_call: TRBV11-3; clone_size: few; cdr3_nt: TGTGCCAGCAGCTTAAATCAGGGAAGCACAGATACGCAGTATTTT; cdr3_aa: CASSLNQGSTDTQYF
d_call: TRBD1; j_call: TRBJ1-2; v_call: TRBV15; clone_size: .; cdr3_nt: TGTGCCACCTGCATGGACAGGGGGCCCTATGGCTACACCTTC; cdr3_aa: CATCMDRGPYGYTF
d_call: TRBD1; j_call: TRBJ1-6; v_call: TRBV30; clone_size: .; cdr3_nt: TGTGCCTGGAGACCCGGGACAGGGCGTAATTCACCCCTCCACTTT; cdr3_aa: CAWRPGTGRNSPLHF
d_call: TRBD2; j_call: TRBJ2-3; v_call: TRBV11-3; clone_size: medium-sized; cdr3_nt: TGTGCCAGCGGGAGCGGGAGCTTTGTTACAGATACGCAGTATTTT; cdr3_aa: CASGSGSFVTDTQYF
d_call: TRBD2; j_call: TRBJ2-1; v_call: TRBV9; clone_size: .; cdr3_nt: TGTGCCAGCAGCACTAGCGGGGGCCCCTACAATGAGCAGTTCTTC; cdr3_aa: CASSTSGGPYNEQFF
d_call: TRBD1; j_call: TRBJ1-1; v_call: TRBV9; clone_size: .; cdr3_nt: TGTGCCAGCAGCCGACAGGGGACGAACACTGAAGCTTTCTTT; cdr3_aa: CASSRQGTNTEAFF
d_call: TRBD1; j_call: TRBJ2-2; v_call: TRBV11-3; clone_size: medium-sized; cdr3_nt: TGTGCCAGCAGCGGGACAGGGGCCACCGGGGAGCTGTTTTTT; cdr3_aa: CASSGTGATGELFF
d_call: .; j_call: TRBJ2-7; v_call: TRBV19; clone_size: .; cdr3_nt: TGTGCCAGTAGTGGACCCCCCAATACGTTAGGCGCGACCACCTACGAGCAGTACTTC; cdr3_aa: CASSGPPNTLGATTYEQYF
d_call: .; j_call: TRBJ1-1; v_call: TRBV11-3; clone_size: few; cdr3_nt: TGTGCCAGCAGCTTTTATGAGGGGAAGGACACTGAAGCTTTCTTT; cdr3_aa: CASSFYEGKDTEAFF
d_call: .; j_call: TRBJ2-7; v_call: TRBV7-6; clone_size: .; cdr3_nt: TGTGCCAGCAGCGGTACCGGGACATTGTACTACGAGCAGTACTTC; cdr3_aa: CASSGTGTLYYEQYF
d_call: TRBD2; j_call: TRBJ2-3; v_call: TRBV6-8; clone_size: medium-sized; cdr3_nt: TGTGCCATCAGTGGAGCGGGGGCGACAGATACGCAGTATTTT; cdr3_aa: CAISGAGATDTQYF
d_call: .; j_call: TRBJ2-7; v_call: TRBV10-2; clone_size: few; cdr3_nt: TGCGCCAGCAGTGACGGTCTCTCCTACGAGCAGTACTTC; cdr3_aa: CASSDGLSYEQYF
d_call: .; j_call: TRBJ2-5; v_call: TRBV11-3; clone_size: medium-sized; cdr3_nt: TGTGCCAGCAGCTTTTACGGGACGGGCCAAGAGACCCAGTACTTC; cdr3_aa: CASSFYGTGQETQYF
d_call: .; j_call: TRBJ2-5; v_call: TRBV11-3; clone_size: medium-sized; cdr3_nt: TGTGCCAGCAGCTTGTGGGGTAGGGTAGTGGAGACCCAGTACTTC; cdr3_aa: CASSLWGRVVETQYF
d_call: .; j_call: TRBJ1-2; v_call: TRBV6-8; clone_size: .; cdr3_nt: TGTGCCAGCAGTGGACCGGGACGGGGCTCTGGCTACACCTTC; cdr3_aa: CASSGPGRGSGYTF
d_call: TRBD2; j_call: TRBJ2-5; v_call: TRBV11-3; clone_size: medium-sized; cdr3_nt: TGTGCCAGCAGCTTGGGAGCGGGAGGGCGGGGAGAGACCCAGTACTTC; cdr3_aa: CASSLGAGGRGETQYF
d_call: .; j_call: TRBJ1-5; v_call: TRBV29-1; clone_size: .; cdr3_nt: TGCAGCGTTGAAATAGGTTTGAATCAGCCCCAGCATTTT; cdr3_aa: CSVEIGLNQPQHF
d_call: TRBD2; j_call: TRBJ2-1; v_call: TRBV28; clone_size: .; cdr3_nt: TGTGCCAGCAGTTTACTACTAGCGGGAGATAATGAGCAGTTCTTC; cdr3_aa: CASSLLLAGDNEQFF
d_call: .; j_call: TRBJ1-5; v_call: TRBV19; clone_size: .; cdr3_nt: TGTGCCAGTAGTATCGGGTCCAGAGAGCAGCCCCAGCATTTT; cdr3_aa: CASSIGSREQPQHF
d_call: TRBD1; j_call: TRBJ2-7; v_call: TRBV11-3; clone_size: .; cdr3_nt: TGTGCCAGCAGCCGTAGACAGGGATCCTACGAGCAGTACTTC; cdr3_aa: CASSRRQGSYEQYF
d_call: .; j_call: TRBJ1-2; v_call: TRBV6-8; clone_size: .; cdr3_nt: TGTGCCAGCAGTTACTCGCAGGGGAGCAGCTATGGCTACACCTTC; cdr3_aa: CASSYSQGSSYGYTF
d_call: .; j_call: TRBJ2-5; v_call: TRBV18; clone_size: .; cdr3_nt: TGTGCCAGCTCACAGGGACAAGAATCAGAGACCCAGTACTTC; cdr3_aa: CASSQGQESETQYF
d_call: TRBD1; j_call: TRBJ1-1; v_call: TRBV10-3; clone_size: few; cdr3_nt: TGTGCCATCAGTGAGGACTACAGGGGAAGGGGTGAAGCTTTCTTT; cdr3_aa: CAISEDYRGRGEAFF
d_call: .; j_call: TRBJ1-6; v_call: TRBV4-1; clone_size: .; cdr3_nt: TGCGCCAGCAGCCAAGTCCGGGACGGATCTAATTCACCCCTCCACTTT; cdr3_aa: CASSQVRDGSNSPLHF
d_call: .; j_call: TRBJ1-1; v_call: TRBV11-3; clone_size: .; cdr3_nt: TGTGCCAGCAGCCGTGGGATCGGGTTAATCGCGAACACTGAAGCTTTCTTT; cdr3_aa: CASSRGIGLIANTEAFF
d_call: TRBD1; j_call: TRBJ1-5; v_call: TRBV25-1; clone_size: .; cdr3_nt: TGTGCCAGCAGTGAGGGACAGGGGAATCAGCCCCAGCATTTT; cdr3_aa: CASSEGQGNQPQHF
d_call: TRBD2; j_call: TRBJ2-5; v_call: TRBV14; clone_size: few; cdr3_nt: TGTGCCAGCAGGCCAAGAATACTAGCGGGTCCCACTAAAGAGACCCAGTACTTC; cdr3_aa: CASRPRILAGPTKETQYF
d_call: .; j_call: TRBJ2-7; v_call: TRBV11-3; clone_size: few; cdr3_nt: TGTGCCAGCAGCCCACCACGGGCCCCCAGGTGGTACGAGCAGTACTTC; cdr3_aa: CASSPPRAPRWYEQYF
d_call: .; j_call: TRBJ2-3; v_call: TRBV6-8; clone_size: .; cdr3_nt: TGTGCCAGCAGTTACCCGGGACTGCCTGTAGATACGCAGTATTTT; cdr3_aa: CASSYPGLPVDTQYF
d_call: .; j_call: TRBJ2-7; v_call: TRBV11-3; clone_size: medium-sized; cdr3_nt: TGTGCCAGCAGCTTGGGGACACACACCTACGAGCAGTACTTC; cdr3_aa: CASSLGTHTYEQYF
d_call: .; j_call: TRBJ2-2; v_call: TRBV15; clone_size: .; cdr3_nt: TGTGCCACCAGCAGCCTACAGGGTGGCACCGGGGAGCTGTTTTTT; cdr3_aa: CATSSLQGGTGELFF
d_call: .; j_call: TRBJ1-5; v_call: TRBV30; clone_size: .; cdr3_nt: TGTGCCTGGAGCAAGACAGGTAATCAGCCCCAGCATTTT; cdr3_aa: CAWSKTGNQPQHF
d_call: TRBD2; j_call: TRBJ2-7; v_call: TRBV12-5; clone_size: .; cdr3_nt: TGTGCCAGCGGACTTAGCGGGAGCTTCCACGAGCAGTACTTC; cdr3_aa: CASGLSGSFHEQYF
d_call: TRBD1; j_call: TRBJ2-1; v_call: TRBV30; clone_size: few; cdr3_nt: TGTGCCTGGAGTGTACGAAGGCGGGACAGGAGCGATGAGCAGTTCTTC; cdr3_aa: CAWSVRRRDRSDEQFF
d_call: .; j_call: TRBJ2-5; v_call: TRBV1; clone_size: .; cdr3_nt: TGCGCCAGCAGCACACCCTCCCTCCAGGGACTAGCGGGAGCTCGAGAGACCCAGTACTTC; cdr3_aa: CASSTPSLQGLAGARETQYF
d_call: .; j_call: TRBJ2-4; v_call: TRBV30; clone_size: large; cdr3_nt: TGTGCCTGGAGTCACGCGGGAAGGGGAAACATTCAGTACTTC; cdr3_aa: CAWSHAGRGNIQYF
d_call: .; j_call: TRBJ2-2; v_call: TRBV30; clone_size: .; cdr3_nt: TGTGCCTGGAGTTTGGGACGGGTGAACACCGGGGAGCTGTTTTTT; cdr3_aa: CAWSLGRVNTGELFF
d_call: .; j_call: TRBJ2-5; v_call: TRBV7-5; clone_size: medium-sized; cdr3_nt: TGTGCCAGCAGCCCAGGTGAGGGACTGGTGGGAGAGACCCAGTACTTC; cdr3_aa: CASSPGEGLVGETQYF
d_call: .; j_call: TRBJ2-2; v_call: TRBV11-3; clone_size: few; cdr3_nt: TGTGCCAGCAGCCTTGACAGTAACACCGGGGAGCTGTTTTTT; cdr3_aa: CASSLDSNTGELFF
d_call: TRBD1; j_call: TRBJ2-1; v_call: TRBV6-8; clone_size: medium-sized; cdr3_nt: TGTGCCAGCAGTCTTACGGGGACAGTACAGTTCTTC; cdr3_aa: CASSLTGTVQFF